These 19 T cell receptor beta chains share one sample of origin, sequenced in a study of T-cell memory formation after mild COVID-19. Each CDR3 protein gets one entry after TCRdb re-called the 5' RACE reads with MiXCR. The profile covers about 150,000 distinct CDR3 sequences, with 20% to 25% appearing a single time and around a quarter taken by the ten largest. Sequencing input: PBMCs or a T cell subset sorted from them (not recorded which). The receptors were gathered from an adult woman who had mild COVID-19 (a few samples of this study predate the infection). Cell type and time point are not known.

This clonotype was counted at least ten times. The chain links TRBV7-9 to TRBJ1-4; TRBD1 aligns across 7 bases. Germline CDR1 SEHNR, CDR2 FQNEAQ (reference sequence). This CDR3 contains 14 residues. V shed 6 bases, J shed 8 bases, and the junction held 9 bases outside the gene matches. CDR3: CASSRQGTDEKLFF. As DNA, the CDR3 is TGTGCCAGCAGTCGACAGGGAACGGACGAAAAACTGTTTTTT.

This clonotype came up a few times. The gene calls are TRBV7-9 and TRBJ2-7, with no clear D. The V end lost 5 bases, the J end lost 4 bases, and 6 bases lay between the germline ends. Germline lookup yields CDR1 SEHNR and CDR2 FQNEAQ (reference sequence). The CDR3 runs to 11 residues. The CDR3 sequence: CASSPLYEQYF. The CDR3 DNA follows: TGTGCCAGCAGCCCCCTATACGAGCAGTACTTC.

The chain combines TRBV5-1 with TRBJ2-7, with TRBD2 as a possible D gene (5 bases). Germline V gives CDR1 SGHRS, CDR2 YFSETQ. V lost 0 bases, J lost 3 bases, and 16 bases lay in between. The CDR3 is made up of 16 amino acids. CDR3 in DNA: TGCGCCAGCAGCTTGGGTCCCCCGGACGCGGGCTACGAGCAGTACTTC. It encodes CASSLGPPDAGYEQYF.

This clonotype was observed a handful of times. V usage is TRBV3-1 and J usage is TRBJ1-6; D is uncertain. This CDR3 region has 16 residues. Trimming stripped 4 bases from V and 0 bases from J, with 10 bases between. Germline V gene sequence: CDR1 LGHDT, CDR2 YNNKEL (reference sequence). CDR3 DNA: TGTGCCAGCAGCCCTCGGGCCGGCTCCTATAATTCACCCCTCCACTTT. Translation: CASSPRAGSYNSPLHF.

The rearrangement uses TRBV3-1 and TRBJ2-1; tentative D call: TRBD2 (6 bases). Looked up from germline, CDR1 is LGHDT and CDR2 is YNNKEL (reference sequence). The V and J ends lost 3 bases and 3 bases respectively, with 18 bases between them. The CDR3 loop spans 17 amino acids. The CDR3 spells CASSHTSGGTYYNEQFF. For the CDR3, the DNA is TGTGCCAGCAGCCATACCAGCGGCGGGACCTACTACAATGAGCAGTTCTTC.

The rearrangement uses TRBV20-1 and TRBJ2-3, with D uncertain. V gave up 0 bases and J gave up 1 base, with 14 bases separating them. Germline V gene sequence: CDR1 DFQATT, CDR2 SNEGSKA (reference sequence). This CDR3 has 16 residues. The CDR3 loop is CSARDFRSPGTDTQYF. The CDR3 nucleotides read TGCAGTGCTAGAGATTTTCGTTCCCCCGGCACAGATACGCAGTATTTT.

The chain couples TRBV12-3 or TRBV12-4 to TRBJ2-3, with TRBD2 matching over 7 bases. This CDR3 region has 14 residues. After removal of 10 bases from V and 4 bases from J, the junction contained 11 bases not matched to a gene. The CDR3 sequence: CATRRERASDTQYF. In DNA form, the CDR3 reads TGTGCCACGAGGCGGGAGAGGGCTTCAGATACGCAGTATTTT.

In this sample, this clonotype turned up a few times. The chain joins TRBV7-6 to TRBJ1-1; D remains ambiguous. This CDR3 spans 12 amino acids. Germline lookup yields CDR1 SGHVS and CDR2 FNYEAQ. The V and J ends lost 2 bases and 4 bases respectively, with 5 bases between them. As DNA, the CDR3 is TGTGCCAGCAGCTTATCACCCACTGAAGCTTTCTTT. Translated, it gives CASSLSPTEAFF.

The V and J genes are TRBV7-2 and TRBJ2-5; 8 positions agree with TRBD2. The germline CDR1 and CDR2 sequences are SGHTA and FQGNSA. This CDR3 is built from 16 residues. Trimming cost V 0 bases and J 2 bases; bases outside gene matches: 5. The CDR3 region has the DNA TGTGCCAGCAGCTTAGCCGGGGGGGCTGGGCAAGAGACCCAGTACTTC. As protein: CASSLAGGAGQETQYF.

The rearrangement joins TRBV5-1 to TRBJ2-7; D not certain. CDR3 size: 15 residues. Trimming took 0 bases from V and 0 from J, leaving 10 bases between them. Germline V CDR1 and CDR2: SGHRS, YFSETQ. CDR3 loop: CASSLAQVASYEQYF. The CDR3 DNA is TGCGCCAGCAGCTTGGCTCAGGTCGCCTCCTACGAGCAGTACTTC.

The sample holds a few counts of this clonotype. V and J are TRBV24-1 and TRBJ2-3, with a possible D match to TRBD1 (6 bases). CDR1 and CDR2 from the germline V gene are KGHDR and SFDVKD. V was cut by 7 bases and J by 2 bases, with 18 bases left in between. The CDR3 is 16 amino acids. The CDR3 DNA is TGTGCCACCAGCGGTGGGACATGGGGGCCCACAGATACGCAGTATTTT. Residues: CATSGGTWGPTDTQYF.

The rearrangement joins TRBV12-3 or TRBV12-4 to TRBJ1-1, with a weak D call TRBD1 (6 bases). The CDR3 extends over 14 amino acids. The germline V and J ends were trimmed by 3 bases and 4 bases, with 12 bases remaining between them. CDR3 sequence: CASSLRGAGTEAFF. The CDR3, as DNA: TGTGCCAGCAGTTTGCGGGGGGCAGGCACTGAAGCTTTCTTT.

There are a few counts of this clonotype. The rearrangement joins TRBV18 to TRBJ2-1; the match to TRBD2 covers 14 bases. This CDR3 is 18 amino acids long. The germline gives CDR1 KGHSH, CDR2 LQKENI. V was clipped by 3 bases and J by 4 bases; unmatched bases: 8. The chain's CDR3 is CASSPSGTSGSYYNEQFF. The CDR3 DNA sequence: TGTGCCAGCTCACCCTCCGGGACTAGCGGGAGTTATTACAATGAGCAGTTCTTC.

J is TRBJ2-5 and V is TRBV5-1; possibly TRBD2 for D (7 bases). This CDR3 spans 15 amino acids. Germline loops: CDR1 SGHRS, CDR2 YFSETQ. The ends were cut back, 1 base at V and 3 bases at J, with 13 bases in the middle. The CDR3 reads CASSLMGGPEETQYF. The DNA of the CDR3 is TGCGCCAGCAGCTTGATGGGGGGGCCCGAAGAGACCCAGTACTTC.

This sequence joins TRBV20-1 and TRBJ1-2; 7 bases agree with TRBD1. The germline V gene has CDR1 DFQATT and CDR2 SNEGSKA (reference sequence). Trimming cost V 6 bases and J 2 bases; bases outside gene matches: 9. The CDR3 sequence is 14 residues long. CDR3 sequence: CSADTGTENYGYTF. The CDR3 coding sequence is TGCAGTGCAGACACCGGGACAGAGAACTATGGCTACACCTTC.

This clonotype was detected only a few times. CDR3 coding DNA: TGCGCCAGCAGCCCGGTGGGGGGGGAGTTCGAGCAGTACTTC. It is translated as CASSPVGGEFEQYF. This chain connects TRBV5-1 to TRBJ2-7, with 7 bases fitting TRBD2. Germline CDR1 reads SGHRS; CDR2 reads YFSETQ. The V segment lost 4 bases and the J segment 6 bases; nucleotides outside the gene matches: 10. This CDR3 is 14 amino acids long.

The chain couples TRBV5-5 to TRBJ1-1, with D perhaps matching TRBD1 (5 bases). Germline V gene data show CDR1 as SGHKS and CDR2 as YYEKEE (reference sequence). This CDR3 has 14 amino acids. V was cut by 3 bases and J by 7 bases, with 16 bases left in between. For the CDR3, the DNA is TGTGCCAGCAGCTCCCTGCCAGGGTCGGTTGAAGCTTTCTTT. It is translated as CASSSLPGSVEAFF.

CDR3 coding DNA: TGTGCCAGCAGTCAGGCGGGAGGCACAGATACGCAGTATTTT. As protein: CASSQAGGTDTQYF. The gene calls are TRBV12-3 or TRBV12-4 and TRBJ2-3, with 7 positions matching TRBD2. Trimming cost V 5 bases and J 1 base; bases outside gene matches: 3. CDR3 length equals 14 residues.

V and J are TRBV5-1 and TRBJ2-3; TRBD1 is a possible D gene (6 bases). The CDR3 covers 15 residues. CDR1 is SGHRS and CDR2 is YFSETQ in the germline V gene. Deletions cut 1 base from V and 0 bases from J, with 9 bases between. CDR3 residues: CASSLTGQSTDTQYF. The DNA for the CDR3 is TGCGCCAGCAGCTTGACAGGGCAAAGCACAGATACGCAGTATTTT.